The 19 T cell receptor beta chains below come from one sample, sequenced in a study of T-cell reconstitution after alpha-beta-depleted transplantation in children. Unique molecular identifiers were built into the TCRbeta library. TCRdb independently ran MiXCR on the PCR reads; one entry per CDR3 protein. The data contain fewer than 150,000 distinct CDR3 sequences, roughly 10% of them singletons. This sample comprised PBMCs, mostly from graft donor cells, obtained 180 days after TCRalphabeta/CD19-depleted stem cell transplant. The origin of the receptors is a girl less than two years old who had a stem cell transplant for combined immunodeficiency, so the T cells may come from the graft donor.

This clonotype was observed a few times. The V gene is TRBV24-1, the J gene TRBJ2-2; a weak D match, TRBD2 (5 bases). This CDR3 contains 14 residues. Germline V gives CDR1 KGHDR, CDR2 SFDVKD. V lost 5 bases and J lost 0, with 6 bases in between. Here the CDR3 DNA reads TGTGCCACCAGTGGGGAGACGAACACCGGGGAGCTGTTTTTT. Its translation: CATSGETNTGELFF.

This clonotype was seen a few times. The rearrangement uses TRBV12-3 or TRBV12-4 and TRBJ1-1; a possible D gene is TRBD1 (6 bases). The length of the CDR3 is 15 residues. Trimming took 1 base from V and 4 from J, leaving 13 bases between them. CDR3 sequence (DNA): TGTGCCAGCAGTTTAGTTACAGGCAGGGGCACTGAAGCTTTCTTT. Its translation: CASSLVTGRGTEAFF.

Concerning this clonotype itself: Given a much more abundant clone one base away, this may be a read error. This CDR3 is missing its conserved last phenylalanine or tryptophan, likely due to a read error. The chain employs TRBV29-1 and TRBJ2-1; 11 positions agree with TRBD2. Trimming at V came to 3 bases and at J to 5 bases, leaving 6 bases not matched to a gene. Germline-derived CDR1 and CDR2 are SQVTM and ANQGSEA. The CDR3 contains 15 residues. The CDR3 sequence: CSVEGTSGTHNEQFL. For the CDR3, the DNA is TGCAGCGTTGAGGGGACTAGCGGAACTCACAATGAGCAGTTCTTG.

The chain uses TRBV20-1 and TRBJ2-7; D is ambiguous. Germline lookup yields CDR1 DFQATT and CDR2 SNEGSKA (reference sequence). V lost 4 bases and J 2 bases, leaving 15 bases between the germline ends. This CDR3 region has 14 residues. The CDR3 DNA reads as TGCAGTGCTATACGGCCAGGCCGACCCTACGAGCAGTACTTC. Its translation: CSAIRPGRPYEQYF.

The chain combines TRBV12-3 or TRBV12-4 with TRBJ2-1; 9 positions agree with TRBD1. CDR3 length equals 15 residues. V gave up 5 bases and J gave up 7 bases; unmatched junction bases: 9. The chain's CDR3 is CASSLRGQGQNEQFF. In DNA, the CDR3 is TGTGCCAGCAGTCTTAGGGGACAGGGACAGAATGAGCAGTTCTTC.

CDR3 loop: CASSLGILKEAFF. As DNA, the CDR3 is TGTGCCAGCAGTTTGGGGATTTTAAAAGAAGCTTTCTTT. The chain recombines TRBV12-3 or TRBV12-4 with TRBJ1-1; D unresolved. This CDR3 spans 13 amino acids. Trimming cost V 3 bases and J 8 bases, with 13 bases left between them.

This clonotype was seen only a few times. The chain combines TRBV11-2 with TRBJ2-3, with TRBD2 matching 13 bases. The CDR3 covers 18 residues. Germline lookup yields CDR1 SGHAT and CDR2 FQNNGV. V trimming: 1 base; J trimming: 1 base; junction bases outside the gene matches: 5. The CDR3 bases are TGTGCCAGCAGCTTAGGGTCCGGACTAGCGGGGGGCACAGATACGCAGTATTTT. It is translated as CASSLGSGLAGGTDTQYF.

The chain carries TRBV6-5 and TRBJ1-1; D possibly corresponds to TRBD1 (6 bases). Looked up from germline, CDR1 is MNHEY and CDR2 is SVGAGI. The V gene lost 0 bases and the J gene lost 9 bases, with 8 bases spanning the gap. This CDR3 region has 12 residues. This CDR3 is CASSYSTGQAFF. The CDR3 DNA is TGTGCCAGCAGTTACTCGACAGGACAAGCTTTCTTT.

This clonotype was seen a handful of times. J is TRBJ2-7 and V is TRBV3-1; D is uncertain. CDR1 and CDR2 from the germline V gene are LGHDT and YNNKEL (reference sequence). CDR3 length equals 12 residues. V was cut by 1 base and J by 5 bases, with 6 bases left in between. CDR3 bases: TGTGCCAGCAGCCAAGTAAATGACGAGCAGTACTTC. Translating it yields CASSQVNDEQYF.

J is TRBJ2-5 and V is TRBV29-1; TRBD2 agrees at 7 bases. J lost 4 bases, V lost 5 bases, and 4 bases had no gene match. There are 12 residues in the CDR3. Germline V gives CDR1 SQVTM, CDR2 ANQGSEA. The CDR3 here is CSVIVAGETQYF. DNA of the CDR3: TGCAGCGTTATAGTAGCGGGAGAGACCCAGTACTTC.

A few counts support this clonotype. The chain recombines TRBV11-2 with TRBJ2-2; 12 bases are a match to TRBD2. The CDR3 runs to 17 residues. Unmatched junction bases numbered 10, after V lost 5 bases and J lost 6 bases. Germline CDR1 SGHAT, CDR2 FQNNGV. As DNA, the CDR3 is TGTGCCAGCAGCACCCGGACTAGCGGGAAGAGAGCCGGGGAGCTGTTTTTT. The encoded protein is CASSTRTSGKRAGELFF. Full variable domain (remainder filled in from reference TRBV11-2 and TRBJ2-2): EAGVAQSPRYKIIEKRQSVAFWCNPISGHATLYWYQQILGQGPKLLIQFQNNGVVDDSQLPKDRFSAERLKGVDSTLKIQPAKLEDSAVYLCASSTRTSGKRAGELFFGEGSRLTVL.

The rearrangement uses TRBV27 and TRBJ1-1; D perhaps matches TRBD1 (5 bases). The length of the CDR3 is 17 residues. V was shortened by 0 bases and J by 3 bases, with 17 bases between the two germline ends. Germline V gene data show CDR1 as MNHEY and CDR2 as SMNVEV (reference sequence). CDR3 nucleotide sequence: TGTGCCAGCAGTTTATCCTCCGGACACCTGAGGGACACTGAAGCTTTCTTT. It encodes CASSLSSGHLRDTEAFF.

This clonotype was counted between two and nine times. The CDR3 DNA sequence: TGTGCCAGCAGTCCCCCGGGGCCGGACGAGCAGTACTTC. It specifies CASSPPGPDEQYF. V gene TRBV12-3 or TRBV12-4 combines with J gene TRBJ2-7; D tentatively fits TRBD1 or TRBD2 (5 bases each). The CDR3 has 13 amino acids. Trimming took off 5 bases at V and 5 bases at J, with 13 bases between the two ends.

In its sample, this clonotype was seen once. A read error may be the cause here, since a much bigger clone is one base away. The genes are TRBV29-1 and TRBJ2-3; TRBD1 aligns across 7 bases. Germline CDR1 reads SQVTM; CDR2 reads ANQGSEA. The CDR3 loop spans 12 amino acids. The CDR3 here is CSANRGTDTHYF. In DNA form, the CDR3 reads TGCAGCGCTAACAGGGGAACAGATACGCACTATTTT.

The chain is built from TRBV20-1 and TRBJ2-1; 9 positions agree with TRBD1. With 1 base clipped from V and 6 bases from J, the junction kept 10 bases outside the gene matches. This CDR3 region has 16 residues. Germline lookup yields CDR1 DFQATT and CDR2 SNEGSKA (reference sequence). The CDR3 DNA is TGCAGTGCTAGAGCCGGGGACAGGGTATTTCCCAATGAGCAGTTCTTC. It codes for CSARAGDRVFPNEQFF.

The chain recombines TRBV20-1 with TRBJ2-5, with TRBD2 as a possible D gene (6 bases). V gave up 3 bases and J gave up 4 bases, with 12 bases separating them. Germline loops: CDR1 DFQATT, CDR2 SNEGSKA (reference sequence). This CDR3 is 13 amino acids long. CDR3 DNA: TGCAGTGCTAGTGGAGGGCAGGGAGAGACCCAGTACTTC. This encodes CSASGGQGETQYF.

The chain carries TRBV28 and TRBJ1-6; 7 positions agree with TRBD1. J lost 6 bases, V lost 3 bases, and 5 bases had no gene match. The CDR3 spans 15 residues. Per the germline V gene, CDR1 is MDHEN and CDR2 is SYDVKM. The DNA for the CDR3 is TGTGCCAGCAGTTTCGGAGGGGGCCGTAATTCACCCCTCCACTTT. Translation gives CASSFGGGRNSPLHF. Combining the CDR3 with reference TRBV28 and TRBJ1-6 gives the whole variable domain DVKVTQSSRYLVKRTGEKVFLECVQDMDHENMFWYRQDPGLGLRLIYFSYDVKMKEKGDIPEGYSVSREKKERFSLILESASTNQTSMYLCASSFGGGRNSPLHFGNGTRLTVT.

The J gene is TRBJ2-5, the V gene TRBV7-3, with a possible D match to TRBD2 (6 bases). The CDR3 runs 14 residues. Trimming took off 3 bases at V and 1 base at J, with 9 bases between the two ends. The germline gives CDR1 SGHTA, CDR2 FQGTGA. Here the CDR3 reads CASSLAGPQETQYF. The CDR3 DNA sequence: TGTGCCAGCAGCTTGGCGGGGCCCCAAGAGACCCAGTACTTC.

This clonotype was recorded at least ten times. The chain joins TRBV10-3 to TRBJ1-1; D remains ambiguous. Germline CDR1 reads ENHRY; CDR2 reads SYGVKD. Trimming stripped 3 bases from V and 1 base from J, with 12 bases between. The CDR3 loop spans 15 amino acids. The CDR3 loop reads CAISDRPRANTEAFF. Here the CDR3 DNA reads TGTGCCATCAGTGACCGTCCTAGGGCGAACACTGAAGCTTTCTTT.